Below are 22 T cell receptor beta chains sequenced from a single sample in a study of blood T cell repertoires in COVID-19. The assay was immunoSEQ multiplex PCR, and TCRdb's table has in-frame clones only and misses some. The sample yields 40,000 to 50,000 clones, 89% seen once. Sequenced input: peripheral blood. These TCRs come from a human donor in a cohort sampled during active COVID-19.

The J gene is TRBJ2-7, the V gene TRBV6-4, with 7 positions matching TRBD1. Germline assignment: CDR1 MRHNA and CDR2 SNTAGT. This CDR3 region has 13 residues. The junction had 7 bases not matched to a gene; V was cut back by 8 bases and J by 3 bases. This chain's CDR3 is CASARQGHYEQYF. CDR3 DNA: TGTGCCAGCGCCCGACAGGGCCACTACGAGCAGTACTTC.

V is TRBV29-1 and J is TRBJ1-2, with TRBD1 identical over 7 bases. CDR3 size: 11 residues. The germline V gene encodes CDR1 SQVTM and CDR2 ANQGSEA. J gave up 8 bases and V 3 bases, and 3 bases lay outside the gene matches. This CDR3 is CSVEARGGYTF. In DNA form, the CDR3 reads TGCAGCGTTGAGGCCAGGGGGGGCTACACCTTC.

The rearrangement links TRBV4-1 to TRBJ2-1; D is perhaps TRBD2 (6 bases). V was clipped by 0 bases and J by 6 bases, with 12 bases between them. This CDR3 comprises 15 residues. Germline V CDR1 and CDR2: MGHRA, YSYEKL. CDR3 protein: CASSQEGGAGNEQFF. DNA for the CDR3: TGCGCCAGCAGCCAAGAGGGCGGGGCTGGCAATGAGCAGTTCTTC.

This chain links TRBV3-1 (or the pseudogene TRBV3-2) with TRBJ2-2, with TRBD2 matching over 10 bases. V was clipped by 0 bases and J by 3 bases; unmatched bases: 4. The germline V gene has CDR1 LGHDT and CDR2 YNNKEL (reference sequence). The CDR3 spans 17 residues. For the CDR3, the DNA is TGTGCCAGCAGCCAAGAACTAGCGGGGCGTTACACCGGGGAGCTGTTTTTT. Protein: CASSQELAGRYTGELFF.

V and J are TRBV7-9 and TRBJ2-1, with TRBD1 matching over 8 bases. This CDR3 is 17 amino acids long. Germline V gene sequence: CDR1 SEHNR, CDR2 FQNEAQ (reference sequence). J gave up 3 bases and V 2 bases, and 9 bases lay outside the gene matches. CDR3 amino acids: CASSLRTGRRVYNEQFF. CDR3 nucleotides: TGTGCCAGCAGCTTAAGGACAGGGAGGAGGGTCTACAATGAGCAGTTCTTC.

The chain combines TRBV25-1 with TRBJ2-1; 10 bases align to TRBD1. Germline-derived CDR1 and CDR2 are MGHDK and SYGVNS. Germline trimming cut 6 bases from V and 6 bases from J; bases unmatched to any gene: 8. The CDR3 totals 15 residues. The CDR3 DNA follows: TGTGCCAGCAGCCCTGGACAGGGGGAAATCAATGAGCAGTTCTTC. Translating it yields CASSPGQGEINEQFF.

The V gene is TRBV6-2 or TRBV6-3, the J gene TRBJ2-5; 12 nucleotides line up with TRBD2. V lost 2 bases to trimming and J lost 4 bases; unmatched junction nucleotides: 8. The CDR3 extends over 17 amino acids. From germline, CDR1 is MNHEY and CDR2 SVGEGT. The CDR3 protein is CASSYRLAGGRGETQYF. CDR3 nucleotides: TGTGCCAGCAGTTACCGGCTAGCGGGGGGGAGGGGAGAGACCCAGTACTTC.

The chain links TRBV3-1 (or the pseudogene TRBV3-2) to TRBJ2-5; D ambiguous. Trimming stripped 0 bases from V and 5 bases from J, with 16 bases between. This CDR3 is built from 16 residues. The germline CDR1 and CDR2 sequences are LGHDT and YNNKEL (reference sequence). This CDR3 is CASSQDAGLKVETQYF. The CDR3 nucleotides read TGTGCCAGCAGCCAAGATGCCGGGTTGAAGGTTGAGACCCAGTACTTC.

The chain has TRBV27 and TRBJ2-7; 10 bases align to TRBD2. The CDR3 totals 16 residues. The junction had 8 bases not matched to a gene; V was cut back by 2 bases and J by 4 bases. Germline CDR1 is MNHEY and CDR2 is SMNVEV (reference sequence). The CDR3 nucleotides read TGTGCCAGCAGTTTAAGTCTAGCGGGAGTCGCTTACGAGCAGTACTTC. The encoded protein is CASSLSLAGVAYEQYF.

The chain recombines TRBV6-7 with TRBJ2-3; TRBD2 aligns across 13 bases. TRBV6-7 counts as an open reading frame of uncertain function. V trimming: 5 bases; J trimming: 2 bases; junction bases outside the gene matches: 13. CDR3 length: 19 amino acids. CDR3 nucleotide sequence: TGTGCCAGCAGTACTAAGGGACCGGGACTAGCGGGGAACACAGATACGCAGTATTTT. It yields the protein CASSTKGPGLAGNTDTQYF.

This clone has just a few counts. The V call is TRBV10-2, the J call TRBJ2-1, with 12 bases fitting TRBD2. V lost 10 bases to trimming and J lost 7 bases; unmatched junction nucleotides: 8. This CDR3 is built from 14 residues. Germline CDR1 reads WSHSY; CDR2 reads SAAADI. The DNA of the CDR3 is TGCGCCACCCTGACTAGCGGGGGTATAAATGAGCAGTTCTTC. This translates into CATLTSGGINEQFF.

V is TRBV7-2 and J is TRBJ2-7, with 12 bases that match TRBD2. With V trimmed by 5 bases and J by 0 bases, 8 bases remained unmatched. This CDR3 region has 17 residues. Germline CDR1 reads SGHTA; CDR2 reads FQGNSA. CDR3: CASSHRLAGAISYEQYF. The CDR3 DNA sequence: TGTGCCAGCAGCCACCGACTAGCGGGAGCCATCTCCTACGAGCAGTACTTC.

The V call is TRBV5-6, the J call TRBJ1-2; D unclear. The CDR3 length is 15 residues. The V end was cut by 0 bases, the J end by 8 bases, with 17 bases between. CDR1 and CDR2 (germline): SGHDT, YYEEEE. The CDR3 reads CASSLEGAGGRGYTF. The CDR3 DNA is TGTGCCAGCAGCTTGGAGGGAGCAGGTGGCCGCGGCTACACCTTC.

CDR3 sequence reads: CASSLGGREQFF. CDR3 DNA sequence: TGTGCCAGCAGCTTAGGGGGAAGGGAGCAGTTCTTC. This chain connects TRBV3-1 (or the pseudogene TRBV3-2) to TRBJ2-1, with D maybe TRBD1 (6 bases). The ends were cut back, 5 bases at V and 10 bases at J, with 12 bases in the middle. CDR1 and CDR2 from the germline V gene are LGHDT and YNNKEL (reference sequence). The CDR3 is 12 amino acids.

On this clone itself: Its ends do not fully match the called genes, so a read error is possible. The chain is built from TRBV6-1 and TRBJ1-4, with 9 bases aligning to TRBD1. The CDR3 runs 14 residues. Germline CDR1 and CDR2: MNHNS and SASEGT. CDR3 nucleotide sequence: TGTGCCAGCATTGAAGGGACAGGGTCGGGAAAACTGTTTTTT. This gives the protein CASIEGTGSGKLFF.

CDR3 bases: TGTGCCAGCAGCCAAGTCCCTCAACAGGGAGCCATTCATTACAATGAGCAGTTCTTC. Translation: CASSQVPQQGAIHYNEQFF. This sequence joins TRBV3-1 (or the pseudogene TRBV3-2) and TRBJ2-1; D possibly corresponds to TRBD1 (6 bases). The V end was cut by 1 base, the J end by 4 bases, with 23 bases between. This CDR3 contains 19 residues. Germline V lookup: CDR1 LGHDT, CDR2 YNNKEL (reference sequence).

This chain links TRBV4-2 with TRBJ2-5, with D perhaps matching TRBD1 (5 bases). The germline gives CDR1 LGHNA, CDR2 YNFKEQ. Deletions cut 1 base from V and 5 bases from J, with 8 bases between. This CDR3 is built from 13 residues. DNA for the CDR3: TGTGCCAGCAGCCAAGCAAAGGGGGAGACCCAGTACTTC. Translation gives CASSQAKGETQYF.

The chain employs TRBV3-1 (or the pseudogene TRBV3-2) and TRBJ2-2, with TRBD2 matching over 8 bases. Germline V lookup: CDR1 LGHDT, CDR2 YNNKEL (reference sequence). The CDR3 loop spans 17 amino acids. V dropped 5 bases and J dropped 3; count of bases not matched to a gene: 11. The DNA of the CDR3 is TGTGCCAGCAGCTACTCCTTCGGGAGGGCAGACACCGGGGAGCTGTTTTTT. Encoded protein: CASSYSFGRADTGELFF.

The chain's CDR3 is CASRGGWSTNEKLFF. In DNA form, the CDR3 reads TGTGCCAGCAGGGGGGGATGGTCAACTAATGAAAAACTGTTTTTT. This sequence joins TRBV27 and TRBJ1-4; D may be TRBD1 (5 bases). CDR3 length equals 15 residues. Germline values: CDR1 MNHEY, CDR2 SMNVEV (reference sequence). V lost 6 bases and J 0 bases, leaving 11 bases between the germline ends.

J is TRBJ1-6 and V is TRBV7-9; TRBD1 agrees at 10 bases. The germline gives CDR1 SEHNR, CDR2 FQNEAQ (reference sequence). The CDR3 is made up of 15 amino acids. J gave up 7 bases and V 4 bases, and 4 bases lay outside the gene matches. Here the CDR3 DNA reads TGTGCCAGCAGCTCCAGACAGGGGGCAAATTCACCCCTCCACTTT. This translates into CASSSRQGANSPLHF.

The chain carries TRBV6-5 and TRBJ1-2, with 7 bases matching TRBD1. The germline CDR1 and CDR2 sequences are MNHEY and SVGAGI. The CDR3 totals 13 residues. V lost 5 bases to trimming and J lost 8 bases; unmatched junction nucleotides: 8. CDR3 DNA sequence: TGTGCCAGCAGTCAAACAGGGGCGGGAGGCTACACCTTC. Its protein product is CASSQTGAGGYTF.

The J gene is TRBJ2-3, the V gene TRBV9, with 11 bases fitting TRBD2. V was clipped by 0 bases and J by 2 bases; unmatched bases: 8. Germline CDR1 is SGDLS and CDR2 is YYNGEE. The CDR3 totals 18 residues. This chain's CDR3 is CASSVGDSGGAVTDTQYF. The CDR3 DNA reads TGTGCCAGCAGCGTAGGGGATAGCGGGGGGGCAGTCACAGATACGCAGTATTTT. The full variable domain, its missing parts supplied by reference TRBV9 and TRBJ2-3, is DSGVTQTPKHLITATGQRVTLRCSPRSGDLSVYWYQQSLDQGLQFLIQYYNGEERAKGNILERFSAQQFPDLHSELNLSSLELGDSALYFCASSVGDSGGAVTDTQYFGPGTRLTVL.